The rows below give T cell receptor beta chains drawn from one sample of a study of cytomegalovirus exposure and HLA in healthy donors. Sequencing was performed with immunoSEQ multiplex PCR; in TCRdb, only in-frame clones are kept and a portion is missing. The data contain about 170,000 clones, roughly 70% of them singletons. Source material: PBMCs. Receptors were obtained from a young woman in good health and CMV-seropositive. Each CDR3 is given with its conserved first and last residue.

J,length,V,CDR3
TRBJ2-6,19,TRBV13,CASSQGLRQASSGANVLTF
TRBJ2-1,16,TRBV7-2,CASSLASGTAYNEQFF
TRBJ2-3,16,TRBV4-2,CASSQVGGVGTDTQYF
TRBJ2-7,15,TRBV7-9,CSSSLGQGTSYEQYF
TRBJ1-1,16,TRBV7-8,CASSSRDRGMNTEAFF
TRBJ2-5,16,TRBV11-2,CASSSGLAGDQETQYF
TRBJ1-2,12,TRBV5-4,CASSHDTGGYTF
TRBJ2-3,16,TRBV11-2,CASSLLGRGGTDTQYF
TRBJ2-1,14,TRBV19,CASSIRGGQIEQFF
TRBJ1-5,14,TRBV2,CASSGGQGSQPQHF